This T cell receptor beta chain was captured by sequencing in a study of T cells in Graves' hyperthyroidism and ophthalmopathy. Amplified TCR beta CDR3 regions came from RNA transcripts. With the HTBI primer set, the TCR CDR3 went through a first round of RT-PCR. TCRdb reprocessed the multiplex PCR reads with MiXCR, giving one entry per CDR3 protein. Counted here are about 250,000 distinct CDR3 sequences, about 20% occurring once; the ten biggest clones make up roughly 60%. This clonotype was picked up many times. Each diagnosis was grounded in clinical symptoms, serum thyroxine and TRAb, thyroid ultrasound, and orbital computed tomography. The authors took PBMCs from roughly 9.7 ml fresh peripheral blood. Germline CDR1 and CDR2: LGHDT and YNNKEL (reference sequence). The V end was cut by 1 base, the J end by 2 bases, with 9 bases between. CDR3 length: 14 amino acids.

Sequencing input: blood. This TCR derives from a man aged 30-40 years with Graves' ophthalmopathy. The chain employs TRBV3-1 and TRBJ2-7, with D perhaps matching TRBD1 (6 bases). CDR3 sequence (DNA): TGTGCCAGCAGCCAAGCGGGGACAACCTACGAGCAGTACTTC. Protein product: CASSQAGTTYEQYF.